The next 2 T cell receptor beta chains were all read from a single sample in a study of tumor-infiltrating lymphocytes in primary liver carcinoma (dated by TCRdb to the late 2010s). Total RNA and DNA were co-extracted without cell sorting from approximately 22-30 mg of bulk tissue using the AllPrep DNA/RNA mini kit. These reads were obtained on an Illumina HiSeq 2500. Starting from roughly 500 ng total RNA, TCRbeta-specific cDNA was produced by reverse transcription with a constant-region primer and ProtoScript II reverse transcriptase. TCRbeta libraries were built with three nested multiplex PCR rounds, a slightly modified ARM-PCR procedure. Multiplex TRBV1-TRBV30 forward primers and a Cbeta reverse primer were used in the first two PCR rounds, each of which was run for 10 to 11 cycles. TCRdb itself trimmed the public reads at Q25 with fastp, ran MiXCR and retained productive beta chains. Rows matching on CDR3 protein sequence are summarized as one entry with the most common DNA and genes. This sample is represented by 99,000 or so distinct CDR3 sequences; more than 60% of them were singletons. In total, the top ten clones hold 9.5% of the sample.

The sample was liver tumor tissue from sampling region 5. Reading the label with the study, this specimen's cell subset or site is: tumor region T5, tumor centre. These receptors all stem from a woman aged 60 to 75 with primary liver carcinoma and hepatitis B virus infection.

This clonotype has more than one count but fewer than ten. This may come from a read error, since a much larger clone is one base off. The V gene is TRBV10-3, the J gene TRBJ2-7; tentatively, D is TRBD1 (6 bases). The V gene lost 11 bases and the J gene lost 5 bases, with 16 bases spanning the gap. CDR1 ENHRY and CDR2 SYGVKD come from the germline V gene. The CDR3 runs 12 residues. The CDR3 here is CAPGTPTHEQYF. The CDR3 bases are TGTGCCCCTGGGACACCAACCCACGAGCAGTACTTC.

On this clonotype: This may come from a read error, since a much larger clone is one base off. The CDR3 region is CASSGARGREETQYF. CDR3 nucleotides: TGTGCCAGCAGTGGGGCTAGGGGTCGAGAAGAGACCCAGTACTTC. The rearrangement joins TRBV6-1 to TRBJ2-5; a possible D gene is TRBD1 (5 bases). CDR3 size: 15 residues. Germline loops: CDR1 MNHNS, CDR2 SASEGT. V was pared by 4 bases and J by 3 bases, with 15 bases between.